Here is one T cell receptor (beta chain) with its context. Brentuximab vedotin exposure varied, and every patient relapsed after autologous stem cell transplantation. The record originates from a study of PD-1 blockade in classical Hodgkin lymphoma. The V segment lost 2 bases and the J segment 2 bases; nucleotides outside the gene matches: 4. CDR3 length: 15 residues. Germline V gene sequence: CDR1 MDHEN, CDR2 SYDVKM. Sequenced by immunoSEQ multiplex PCR; TCRdb stores in-frame clones only, minus some. The sample lists tens of thousands of clones; roughly 91% were seen once. The genes are TRBV28 and TRBJ2-7; TRBD1 matches 9 bases. The material was peripheral blood mononuclear cells (PBMCs), obtained before the second cycle of nivolumab. The sequence was obtained from a human donor with classical Hodgkin lymphoma. The DNA for the CDR3 is TGTGCCAGCAGTTTAGGACAGGGGAGGGCCTACGAGCAGTACTTC. Translation gives CASSLGQGRAYEQYF.